This T cell receptor (beta chain) was sequenced for a study of T cell repertoires in cytomegalovirus infection. About the study: Researchers turned to recently identified HLA-C-restricted CMV epitopes as well as well-studied HLA-B-restricted ones. Both a matching HLA type and CMV infection were indicated by public TCR beta signatures.

General study points: People with CMV and the relevant HLA were identified by cumulative public TCR beta family frequency. Across the ex vivo response, the dominant clonotypes were HLA-C-restricted CMV-specific TCR beta clonotypes.

With V trimmed by 0 bases and J by 2 bases, 7 bases remained unmatched. The CDR3 extends over 17 amino acids. Germline loops: CDR1 LGHDT, CDR2 YNNKEL (reference sequence). TCRdb ran MiXCR on the reads and lists one entry per CDR3 protein. The table records 700,000 to 900,000 distinct CDR3 sequences, just under 30% of them present only once. Worth noting for this clonotype: No antigen is known for it.

This clonotype was obtained from a human donor in good health (CMV status not recorded). Some clones in this sample may be carry-over from other donors' samples. The V gene is TRBV3-1, the J gene TRBJ2-3; 8 nucleotides line up with TRBD2. The sequenced sample was cultured CD8+ T cells from PBMCs, obtained from culture after CMV antigen stimulation. The CDR3: CASSQEAVAGYTDTQYF. CDR3 DNA sequence: TGTGCCAGCAGCCAAGAAGCGGTAGCGGGGTACACAGATACGCAGTATTTT.